This T cell receptor beta chain was recovered during a study of cytomegalovirus exposure and HLA in healthy donors. Findings and limits, study-wide: Overall, some 160 TCR beta chains were annotated as cytomegalovirus-associated. Sequence variants that were highly shared formed a cluster that was likely a sequencing artifact.

J lost 5 bases, V lost 4 bases, and 14 bases had no gene match. CDR3 length: 17 amino acids. In germline, CDR1 is SGDLS, CDR2 YYNGEE. The study ran its PCR with 60 Vbeta and 13 Jbeta primers. Some clones are missing from TCRdb's copy, which holds only in-frame ones; the method was immunoSEQ multiplex PCR. The table shows some 170,000 clones, with approximately 76% occurring only once. This clone has only one observation. Antigen specificity is unknown. Specimen: PBMCs. This receptor was obtained from a man aged 55 to 70 in good health and CMV-seronegative. This chain connects TRBV9 to TRBJ2-1, with 8 bases lining up with TRBD2. The CDR3 region is CASSRRGDLREDNEQFF. As DNA, the CDR3 is TGTGCCAGCAGCCGCAGGGGTGACTTGCGGGAGGACAATGAGCAGTTCTTC. Drawing the rest from reference TRBV9 and TRBJ2-1, the complete variable domain is DSGVTQTPKHLITATGQRVTLRCSPRSGDLSVYWYQQSLDQGLQFLIQYYNGEERAKGNILERFSAQQFPDLHSELNLSSLELGDSALYFCASSRRGDLREDNEQFFGPGTRLTVL.